The clone carrying this TCR beta chain was detected a few times. Its antigen remains unidentified. This sequence may be a read error, since a much larger clone differs from it by one base. The entry originates in a study of breast tumors, draining lymph nodes, adjacent tissues. Findings of the study overall: Tumor T cell lymph node origin was a supported hypothesis, not proven. Most tumor T cells seemingly derive from lymph node, then expand in tumor. Compared with lymph nodes, tumors were less diverse; compared with nontumor tissue, more.

Axillary draining lymph nodes of breast cancer patients supplied the node samples. TCRdb passed the multiplex PCR reads through MiXCR, listing each CDR3 protein once. The sample consists of fewer than 200,000 distinct CDR3 sequences, 30% to 35% of them appearing once. Specimen: axillary lymph node tissue. This receptor was identified in a female donor with breast cancer. Some clones in this sample may be carry-over from other donors' samples.

CDR3 DNA sequence: TGCAGTGCTAGGGCACCGGGTTCTTCCTCCGAGCAGTACTTC. Protein sequence: CSARAPGSSSEQYF. This chain uses TRBV20-1 with TRBJ2-7; D remains ambiguous. The germline V gene has CDR1 DFQATT and CDR2 SNEGSKA (reference sequence). This CDR3 is 14 amino acids long.